These 28 T cell receptor beta chains were all obtained from the same sample, sequenced in a study of cytotoxic CD8 clonotypes in ibrutinib-treated CLL. Clones were sequenced by immunoSEQ multiplex PCR, and TCRdb holds only the in-frame ones, with some missing. The sample shows hundreds of thousands of clones, just over 70% of them seen only once. This specimen consisted of PBMCs, obtained after 12 months of ibrutinib treatment. These receptors originate from a human donor with chronic lymphocytic leukemia.

The rearrangement links TRBV19 to TRBJ2-7; 7 bases match TRBD1. From germline, CDR1 is LNHDA and CDR2 SQIVND (reference sequence). The length of the CDR3 is 14 residues. Trimming took 1 base from V and 2 from J; bases not matched to a gene: 2. CDR3 coding DNA: TGTGCCAGTAGTATAGTAGGGACAGCCTACGAGCAGTACTTC. Its protein is CASSIVGTAYEQYF.

J is TRBJ2-7 and V is TRBV30; unclear D gene. The CDR3 extends over 12 amino acids. V was shortened by 5 bases and J by 0 bases, with 8 bases between the two germline ends. Germline V gene sequence: CDR1 GTSNPN, CDR2 SVGIG (reference sequence). The CDR3 nucleotides are TGTGCCTGGGCCATAAGCTCCTACGAGCAGTACTTC. It specifies CAWAISSYEQYF.

The CDR3 is CASSPRPQPISQAATNEKLFF. The CDR3 DNA follows: TGCGCCAGCAGCCCCCGCCCTCAGCCTATCTCGCAAGCTGCAACTAATGAAAAACTGTTTTTT. V usage is TRBV5-1 and J usage is TRBJ1-4; D gene unclear. CDR1 is SGHRS and CDR2 is YFSETQ in the germline V gene. Trimming left V 4 bases short and J 0 bases short, with 28 bases between. CDR3 size: 21 residues.

The chain is built from TRBV18 and TRBJ1-4; D is perhaps TRBD1 (5 bases). This CDR3 contains 15 residues. V was clipped by 4 bases and J by 9 bases, with 18 bases between them. Per the germline V gene, CDR1 is KGHSH and CDR2 is LQKENI. In DNA form, the CDR3 reads TGTGCCAGCTCACTCGACTCCCTTGGGGCTCAAAAACTGTTTTTT. It specifies CASSLDSLGAQKLFF.

The genes are TRBV7-2 and TRBJ1-2, with 8 bases that match TRBD1. The length of the CDR3 is 15 residues. Germline-derived CDR1 and CDR2 are SGHTA and FQGNSA. Trimming cost V 1 base and J 7 bases; bases outside gene matches: 8. CDR3 DNA sequence: TGTGCCAGCAGCTTAGGGGGACAGGAGTGGCGTGGCTACACCTTC. It translates to CASSLGGQEWRGYTF.

The chain recombines TRBV7-2 with TRBJ2-1, with 8 positions matching TRBD2. The junction had 6 bases not matched to a gene; V was cut back by 0 bases and J by 5 bases. The germline gives CDR1 SGHTA, CDR2 FQGNSA. The CDR3 has 16 residues. The CDR3 bases are TGTGCCAGCAGCTTAGCTAGCGGGGCCACTAACAATGAGCAGTTCTTC. It encodes CASSLASGATNNEQFF.

The V call is TRBV18, the J call TRBJ1-2, with 9 positions matching TRBD1. The CDR3 covers 16 residues. J was trimmed by 8 bases and V by 1 base; bases with no gene match: 11. Per germline, CDR1 KGHSH and CDR2 LQKENI. CDR3 sequence: CASSPQGQGLSSGYTF. DNA for the CDR3: TGTGCCAGCTCACCACAGGGACAGGGCCTATCGAGCGGCTACACCTTC.

The chain joins TRBV9 to TRBJ1-1, with D possibly matching TRBD1 (6 bases). V lost 4 bases, J lost 4 bases, and 14 bases lay in between. CDR1 is SGDLS and CDR2 is YYNGEE in the germline V gene. The CDR3 is 14 amino acids. The CDR3 sequence: CASSFSGDGTEAFF. CDR3 coding DNA: TGTGCCAGCAGCTTCTCAGGGGATGGCACTGAAGCTTTCTTT.

The chain uses TRBV29-1 and TRBJ1-5, with a weak D call TRBD1 (5 bases). Germline V gene sequence: CDR1 SQVTM, CDR2 ANQGSEA. V was clipped by 0 bases and J by 7 bases, with 10 bases between them. This CDR3 is 13 amino acids long. The CDR3 region is CSVEDEWDQPQHF. CDR3 nucleotide sequence: TGCAGCGTTGAAGATGAATGGGACCAGCCCCAGCATTTT.

This chain uses TRBV6-5 with TRBJ1-5, with D possibly TRBD1 on 6 matching bases. The CDR3 has 14 residues. V dropped 0 bases and J dropped 11 bases, with 14 bases sitting between them. From germline, CDR1 is MNHEY and CDR2 SVGAGI. The CDR3 DNA follows: TGTGCCAGCAGTTACTCCCAGGGGTCTTGGTCCCAGCATTTT. Encoded protein: CASSYSQGSWSQHF.

V gene TRBV27 combines with J gene TRBJ1-2; weak D call: TRBD1 (5 bases). Trimming stripped 5 bases from V and 1 base from J, with 20 bases between. CDR1 is MNHEY, CDR2 SMNVEV, per germline (reference sequence). This CDR3 has 17 residues. The CDR3 DNA follows: TGTGCCAGCAGTGCTATTCCTCCGGGGGTGGGTAACTATGGCTACACCTTC. Translated, it gives CASSAIPPGVGNYGYTF.

The J gene is TRBJ2-1, the V gene TRBV5-6; TRBD2 matches 12 bases. The length of the CDR3 is 15 residues. With 2 bases clipped from V and 8 bases from J, the junction kept 5 bases outside the gene matches. The germline V gene has CDR1 SGHDT and CDR2 YYEEEE. CDR3 protein: CASSFGLAGIYEQFF. The CDR3 DNA reads TGTGCCAGCAGCTTCGGACTAGCGGGGATATATGAGCAGTTCTTC.

This clone was seen just once. The V call is TRBV28, the J call TRBJ2-2; D gene ambiguous. CDR1 is MDHEN, CDR2 SYDVKM, per germline. V was trimmed by 3 bases and J by 7 bases, leaving 9 bases between them. There are 13 residues in the CDR3. As DNA, the CDR3 is TGTGCCAGCAGTTTTCGGCTGAGCGGGGAGCTGTTTTTT. It encodes CASSFRLSGELFF. Full variable domain (remainder filled in from reference TRBV28 and TRBJ2-2): DVKVTQSSRYLVKRTGEKVFLECVQDMDHENMFWYRQDPGLGLRLIYFSYDVKMKEKGDIPEGYSVSREKKERFSLILESASTNQTSMYLCASSFRLSGELFFGEGSRLTVL.

This chain links TRBV7-3 with TRBJ1-5; perhaps TRBD1 as D (6 bases). This CDR3 has 18 residues. Trimming cost V 4 bases and J 0 bases, with 19 bases left between them. Germline CDR1 SGHTA, CDR2 FQGTGA. CDR3 amino acids: CASSSPPLQGDSNQPQHF. The CDR3 bases are TGTGCCAGCAGCTCCCCCCCCCTACAGGGAGATAGCAATCAGCCCCAGCATTTT.

The V gene is TRBV2, the J gene TRBJ2-7; TRBD2 matches at 7 bases. This CDR3 is 12 amino acids long. Looked up from germline, CDR1 is SNHLY and CDR2 is FYNNEI. J lost 2 bases, V lost 6 bases, and 1 base had no gene match. This chain's CDR3 is CASRRGTYEQYF. As DNA, the CDR3 is TGTGCCAGCAGGCGGGGGACCTACGAGCAGTACTTC.

The chain has TRBV25-1 and TRBJ2-7; 10 bases agree with TRBD2. After removal of 3 bases from V and 2 bases from J, the junction contained 10 bases not matched to a gene. CDR1 MGHDK and CDR2 SYGVNS come from the germline V gene. This CDR3 comprises 17 residues. The CDR3 bases are TGTGCCAGCAGTGAGCCGTATGGGACTAGCGACACCTACGAGCAGTACTTC. This codes for CASSEPYGTSDTYEQYF.

This clone is a singleton in its sample. This rearrangement joins TRBV21-1 to TRBJ1-1; TRBD1 is the table's D call and was not checked against the DNA. TRBV21-1 is labeled a pseudogene. The CDR3 spans 15 residues. The CDR3 is CASSRLQGGNTEAFF. DNA of the CDR3: TGTGCCAGCAGCAGGCTACAGGGGGGGAACACTGAAGCTTTCTTT.

This clone was picked up many times. DNA of the CDR3: TGCGCCAGCAGCCAAGATCCGGGGACTAGCGTCCACGAGCAGTACTTC. This codes for CASSQDPGTSVHEQYF. This rearrangement joins TRBV4-1 to TRBJ2-7; 10 bases map to TRBD2. The V gene end was trimmed by 0 bases and the J gene end by 5 bases; junction bases not matched to a gene: 7. The CDR3 consists of 16 residues. From germline, CDR1 is MGHRA and CDR2 YSYEKL.

The chain couples TRBV14 to TRBJ1-5; 8 positions agree with TRBD1. The CDR3 consists of 15 residues. Germline CDR1 SGHDN, CDR2 FVKESK. The V and J ends lost 0 bases and 6 bases, in that order; junction bases with no gene match: 4. CDR3 bases: TGTGCCAGCAGCCAAGAGGGCAGGGGGCCTCAGCCCCAGCATTTT. Protein sequence: CASSQEGRGPQPQHF.

In its sample, this clone was seen many times. The chain couples TRBV21-1 to TRBJ2-7; the table's D call, TRBD2, has no DNA check behind it. TRBV21-1 is a listed pseudogene. This CDR3 spans 15 amino acids. CDR3 amino acids: CASSPRARGINEQYF. The CDR3 region has the DNA TGTGCCAGCTCCCCCCGGGCCCGGGGGATCAACGAGCAGTACTTC.

The V call is TRBV29-1, the J call TRBJ2-1, with 7 bases fitting TRBD2. V shed 4 bases and J 0 bases; nucleotides not matched to a gene: 6. The CDR3 extends over 15 amino acids. In germline, CDR1 is SQVTM, CDR2 ANQGSEA. CDR3 DNA sequence: TGCAGCGTTGCTAGCGGTCCTAGCTCCTACAATGAGCAGTTCTTC. Translation: CSVASGPSSYNEQFF.

There are a few counts of this clone. J is TRBJ2-1 and V is TRBV4-2; no clear D. Germline V gene lookup returns CDR1 LGHNA and CDR2 YNFKEQ. This CDR3 spans 14 amino acids. V dropped 0 bases and J dropped 5 bases, with 8 bases sitting between them. The CDR3 here is CASSQDGLHNEQFF. The CDR3 nucleotides read TGTGCCAGCAGCCAAGATGGTCTTCACAATGAGCAGTTCTTC.

V usage is TRBV7-2 and J usage is TRBJ1-3; D possibly corresponds to TRBD1 (6 bases). The V end lost 4 bases, the J end lost 4 bases, and 20 bases lay between the germline ends. Germline loops: CDR1 SGHTA, CDR2 FQGNSA. There are 17 residues in the CDR3. The CDR3 reads CASSSSTIWGAGNTIYF. The CDR3 DNA reads TGTGCCAGCAGCTCCTCAACGATTTGGGGGGCCGGAAACACCATATATTTT.

The rearrangement uses TRBV6-1 and TRBJ1-2; the D is unclear. V shed 4 bases and J shed 4 bases, with 16 bases lying between them. There are 15 residues in the CDR3. Germline assignment: CDR1 MNHNS and CDR2 SASEGT. Written as DNA, the CDR3 is TGTGCCAGCAGTGTTGAGGGCCGATCCTCCTATGGCTACACCTTC. It specifies CASSVEGRSSYGYTF.

This chain connects TRBV6-5 to TRBJ1-1; D is ambiguous. CDR3 size: 15 residues. Deletions cut 2 bases from V and 1 base from J, with 11 bases between. Germline CDR1 MNHEY, CDR2 SVGAGI. The CDR3 protein is CASSYQNSGNTEAFF. CDR3 nucleotide sequence: TGTGCCAGCAGTTACCAAAATTCTGGGAACACTGAAGCTTTCTTT.

V and J are TRBV5-1 and TRBJ1-1; D is unclear. V lost 2 bases to trimming and J lost 8 bases, with 13 bases between them. CDR3 length: 13 amino acids. CDR1 and CDR2 (germline): SGHRS, YFSETQ. DNA of the CDR3: TGCGCCAGCAGCTTTAGGACTTCCACCGAAGCTTTCTTT. This gives the protein CASSFRTSTEAFF.

Points on this clone: Other nucleotide sequences from this sample produce the same CDR3. The chain joins TRBV7-3 to TRBJ2-2; D is ambiguous. The CDR3 runs to 14 residues. From germline, CDR1 is SGHTA and CDR2 FQGTGA. Trimming removed 2 bases from V and 1 base from J, with 5 bases in between. CDR3 sequence (DNA): TGTGCCAGCAGCTTAGATGGGAACACCGGGGAGCTGTTTTTT. This encodes CASSLDGNTGELFF.

The DNA of the CDR3 is TGTGCCAGCAGTGTAGGGGGGCATCCGTATTTT. This translates into CASSVGGHPYF. The V call is TRBV2, the J call TRBJ2-3; D may match TRBD1 or TRBD2 (6 bases each). Trimming took 4 bases from V and 14 from J, leaving 13 bases between them. Germline assignment: CDR1 SNHLY and CDR2 FYNNEI. CDR3 length equals 11 residues.